One and the same sample provided the 25 T cell receptor beta chains below, sequenced in a study of blood T cell repertoires in COVID-19. TCRdb keeps only in-frame clones here, not all; method: immunoSEQ multiplex PCR. The sample shows 140,000 or so clones, 75% to 90% of them seen only once. Sequencing used peripheral blood. The receptors stem from a woman older than 75 with acute or convalescent COVID-19.

The rearrangement links TRBV28 to TRBJ2-2; D is uncertain. V was trimmed by 3 bases and J by 5 bases, leaving 4 bases between them. The CDR3 loop spans 12 amino acids. Germline CDR1 MDHEN, CDR2 SYDVKM. CDR3 DNA sequence: TGTGCCAGCAGTTTGTTAACCGGGGAGCTGTTTTTT. Translating gives CASSLLTGELFF.

The chain carries TRBV7-9 and TRBJ2-2, with 7 nucleotides matching TRBD2. Losses at the gene ends were 5 bases for V and 7 bases for J; bases not matched to a gene: 16. Germline CDR1 is SEHNR and CDR2 is FQNEAQ (reference sequence). The CDR3 has 17 amino acids. The CDR3 is CASSASKAGKGSGELFF. The CDR3 bases are TGTGCCAGCAGCGCCAGCAAAGCGGGGAAGGGGAGCGGGGAGCTGTTTTTT.

This clone was counted once. One end of the junction varies from germline; a read error may be responsible. The rearrangement joins TRBV4-1 to TRBJ2-5; TRBD2 matches at 8 bases. CDR1 is MGHRA, CDR2 YSYEKL, per germline. The CDR3 consists of 18 residues. CDR3 sequence reads: CASSQDKDLAGRQEAQYF. The CDR3 region has the DNA TGCGCCAGCAGCCAAGATAAAGATCTAGCGGGTCGACAAGAGGCCCAGTACTTC.

This clone was recorded at least ten times. The J gene is TRBJ2-1, the V gene TRBV5-1; 7 bases line up with TRBD1. Germline V CDR1 and CDR2: SGHRS, YFSETQ. V gave up 3 bases and J gave up 8 bases; unmatched junction bases: 11. There are 15 residues in the CDR3. CDR3 DNA sequence: TGCGCCAGCAGCTGGGCCGGGACAGCCCGCGATGAGCAGTTCTTC. It yields the protein CASSWAGTARDEQFF.

In this sample, this clone turned up a few times. The J gene is TRBJ2-3, the V gene TRBV28; D is possibly TRBD2 (6 bases). The CDR3 runs 18 residues. Germline CDR1 MDHEN, CDR2 SYDVKM. Trimming took 2 bases from V and 9 from J, leaving 27 bases between them. CDR3 sequence (DNA): TGTGCCAGCAGTTTAAAGACGAGAGGGCGGGATTTAAGGACGACGCAGTATTTT. Protein: CASSLKTRGRDLRTTQYF.

V gene TRBV19 combines with J gene TRBJ1-1; no definite D call. V lost 4 bases and J lost 7, with 16 bases in between. Looked up from germline, CDR1 is LNHDA and CDR2 is SQIVND (reference sequence). The CDR3 runs to 14 residues. This CDR3 reads CASSRSSVGSEAFF. CDR3 DNA sequence: TGTGCCAGTAGTAGAAGTAGTGTGGGCAGTGAAGCTTTCTTT.

The J gene is TRBJ1-5, the V gene TRBV15; D not resolved. The germline CDR1 and CDR2 sequences are LNHNV and YYDKDF (reference sequence). There are 15 residues in the CDR3. Between the trimmed V and J ends, which lost 8 bases and 0 bases, there was a span of 14 bases. CDR3 sequence: CATSTSRGSNQPQHF. CDR3 in DNA: TGTGCCACCTCAACCTCGCGAGGTAGCAATCAGCCCCAGCATTTT. Based on the CDR3 plus reference TRBV15 and TRBJ1-5, the full variable domain is DAMVIQNPRYQVTQFGKPVTLSCSQTLNHNVMYWYQQKSSQAPKLLFHYYDKDFNNEADTPDNFQSRRPNTSFCFLDIRSPGLGDTAMYLCATSTSRGSNQPQHFGDGTRLSIL.

This clone was picked up one time. The CDR3 sequence is CASSPQDTQYF. Here the CDR3 DNA reads TGTGCCAGCAGCCCCCAAGATACGCAGTATTTT. The chain uses TRBV28 and TRBJ2-3; D unclear. CDR3 length: 11 amino acids. V lost 6 bases to trimming and J lost 5 bases, with 6 bases between them. Germline V gene data show CDR1 as MDHEN and CDR2 as SYDVKM.

The rearrangement joins TRBV5-6 to TRBJ2-1, with a weak D call TRBD2 (6 bases). Trimming removed 4 bases at V and 6 bases at J, with 14 bases between. The CDR3 loop spans 14 amino acids. Germline V gene sequence: CDR1 SGHDT, CDR2 YYEEEE. The CDR3 here is CASSDSGAGNEQFF. CDR3 bases: TGTGCCAGCAGCGACTCCGGAGCGGGCAATGAGCAGTTCTTC.

The gene calls are TRBV4-1 and TRBJ2-1; 7 nucleotides agree with TRBD2. In germline, CDR1 is MGHRA, CDR2 YSYEKL. Germline trimming cut 0 bases from V and 6 bases from J; bases unmatched to any gene: 23. This CDR3 spans 21 amino acids. Here the CDR3 reads CASSQESLRGMTREARNEQFF. The CDR3 DNA reads as TGCGCCAGCAGCCAAGAGTCCTTAAGGGGAATGACTCGGGAGGCACGCAATGAGCAGTTCTTC.

Note on this clone: Other DNA sequences in this sample translate to the same CDR3. The rearrangement links TRBV30 to TRBJ1-5; D ambiguous. The V gene's germline CDR1 is GTSNPN and CDR2 SVGIG (reference sequence). This CDR3 region has 13 residues. V lost 0 bases to trimming and J lost 2 bases, with 5 bases between them. The CDR3 reads CAWSVRGNQPQHF. The CDR3 DNA is TGTGCCTGGAGTGTGAGGGGCAATCAGCCCCAGCATTTT.

The J gene is TRBJ1-6, the V gene TRBV10-1, with no clear D. The germline V gene has CDR1 WNHNN and CDR2 SYGVQD (reference sequence). This CDR3 comprises 14 residues. The V and J ends lost 4 bases and 7 bases respectively, with 11 bases between them. CDR3 bases: TGCGCCAGCAGTGTGGAGAGGGAAAATTCACCCCTCCACTTT. Protein product: CASSVERENSPLHF.

The chain joins TRBV7-8 to TRBJ1-4, with 8 bases that match TRBD1. This CDR3 comprises 14 residues. V lost 2 bases and J lost 8; bases outside the gene matches: 4. CDR1 and CDR2 from the germline V gene are SGHVS and FQNEAQ. The CDR3, as DNA: TGTGCCAGCAGCTTAAGACAGGGGCTAGAAAAACTGTTTTTT. Protein product: CASSLRQGLEKLFF.

The V and J genes are TRBV5-5 and TRBJ2-6, with D unresolved. The CDR3 consists of 15 residues. The germline V gene encodes CDR1 SGHKS and CDR2 YYEKEE (reference sequence). V lost 3 bases, J lost 0 bases, and 7 bases lay in between. The CDR3 spells CASSYLPSGANVLTF. For the CDR3, the DNA is TGTGCCAGCAGCTACTTGCCCTCTGGGGCCAACGTCCTGACTTTC.

The chain joins TRBV11-3 to TRBJ2-5; 8 bases fit TRBD2. The germline CDR1 and CDR2 sequences are SGHNT and YENEEA. The CDR3 runs 16 residues. Losses at the gene ends were 5 bases for V and 4 bases for J; bases not matched to a gene: 12. The chain's CDR3 is CASSLRVREGPETQYF. The CDR3 DNA reads TGTGCCAGCAGCCTCCGGGTTCGGGAGGGCCCAGAGACCCAGTACTTC.

This chain links TRBV24-1 with TRBJ2-3; 13 nucleotides line up with TRBD2. The CDR3 extends over 17 amino acids. Trimming at V came to 4 bases and at J to 7 bases, leaving 10 bases not matched to a gene. Germline V gene data show CDR1 as KGHDR and CDR2 as SFDVKD. The CDR3 coding sequence is TGTGCCACCAGTGAGCGAACTAGCGGGAGGGCCGGAAATACGCAGTATTTT. This encodes CATSERTSGRAGNTQYF.

The chain couples TRBV7-6 to TRBJ2-4; 9 bases fit TRBD2. From germline, CDR1 is SGHVS and CDR2 FNYEAQ. Trimming at V came to 1 base and at J to 5 bases, leaving 3 bases not matched to a gene. The CDR3 spans 15 residues. In nucleotides, the CDR3 is TGTGCCAGCAGCTTAGGGACTAGCGATCAAAACATTCAGTACTTC. Residues: CASSLGTSDQNIQYF.

The chain is built from TRBV28 and TRBJ2-7; 8 positions match TRBD2. This CDR3 has 15 residues. The V and J ends lost 7 bases and 3 bases, in that order; junction bases with no gene match: 11. The germline V gene encodes CDR1 MDHEN and CDR2 SYDVKM. CDR3 nucleotides: TGTGCCAGCATTCGGTACCCCGGGGGGGGCTACGAGCAGTACTTC. As protein: CASIRYPGGGYEQYF.

This chain uses TRBV19 with TRBJ2-1, with TRBD2 identical over 7 bases. CDR1 LNHDA and CDR2 SQIVND come from the germline V gene (reference sequence). This CDR3 region has 14 residues. J gave up 1 base and V 6 bases, and 3 bases lay outside the gene matches. DNA for the CDR3: TGTGCCAGTAGCAGGACTAGTTCCTACAATGAGCAGTTCTTC. Translating gives CASSRTSSYNEQFF. Full variable domain (remainder filled in from reference TRBV19 and TRBJ2-1): DGGITQSPKYLFRKEGQNVTLSCEQNLNHDAMYWYRQDPGQGLRLIYYSQIVNDFQKGDIAEGYSVSREKKESFPLTVTSAQKNPTAFYLCASSRTSSYNEQFFGPGTRLTVL.

The chain employs TRBV18 and TRBJ1-3; D is undetermined. The CDR3 loop spans 15 amino acids. Germline-derived CDR1 and CDR2 are KGHSH and LQKENI. Trimming removed 4 bases at V and 0 bases at J, with 10 bases between. CDR3 nucleotide sequence: TGTGCCAGCTCACTAGCGGGGAGCTCTGGAAACACCATATATTTT. Translated, it gives CASSLAGSSGNTIYF.

J is TRBJ1-5 and V is TRBV2; the D is unclear. The CDR3 contains 12 residues. V lost 11 bases, J lost 5 bases, and 13 bases lay in between. Germline values: CDR1 SNHLY, CDR2 FYNNEI. The CDR3 loop is CASSRNDQPQHF. CDR3 nucleotide sequence: TGTGCCTCCTCTAGGAACGATCAGCCCCAGCATTTT.

The genes are TRBV7-3 and TRBJ1-5; 7 nucleotides line up with TRBD1. CDR3 length: 17 amino acids. Germline V gene sequence: CDR1 SGHTA, CDR2 FQGTGA. With 4 bases clipped from V and 0 bases from J, the junction kept 9 bases outside the gene matches. The CDR3 DNA sequence: TGTGCCAGCAGCTCTCCCGGGACAGACGTTAGCAATCAGCCCCAGCATTTT. It yields the protein CASSSPGTDVSNQPQHF.

J is TRBJ2-3 and V is TRBV10-3, with a possible D match to TRBD1 (5 bases). The CDR3 totals 14 residues. The V gene's germline CDR1 is ENHRY and CDR2 SYGVKD. V lost 2 bases to trimming and J lost 9 bases, with 15 bases between them. The CDR3 sequence: CAISEADRPGTQYF. CDR3 bases: TGTGCCATCAGTGAGGCCGATCGCCCAGGGACGCAGTATTTT.

The chain has TRBV27 and TRBJ2-3, with 10 positions matching TRBD2. Unmatched junction bases numbered 14, after V lost 7 bases and J lost 7 bases. Germline CDR1 and CDR2: MNHEY and SMNVEV (reference sequence). The CDR3 extends over 16 amino acids. The DNA for the CDR3 is TGTGCCAGCAAAGGACTAGCGGAGTACGGGATAAATACGCAGTATTTT. Encoded protein: CASKGLAEYGINTQYF.

The genes are TRBV20-1 and TRBJ2-7; the D is unclear. Germline V gives CDR1 DFQATT, CDR2 SNEGSKA (reference sequence). There are 11 residues in the CDR3. V lost 3 bases, J lost 2 bases, and 5 bases lay in between. CDR3: CSASHPYEQYF. CDR3 sequence (DNA): TGCAGTGCTAGTCATCCCTACGAGCAGTACTTC.